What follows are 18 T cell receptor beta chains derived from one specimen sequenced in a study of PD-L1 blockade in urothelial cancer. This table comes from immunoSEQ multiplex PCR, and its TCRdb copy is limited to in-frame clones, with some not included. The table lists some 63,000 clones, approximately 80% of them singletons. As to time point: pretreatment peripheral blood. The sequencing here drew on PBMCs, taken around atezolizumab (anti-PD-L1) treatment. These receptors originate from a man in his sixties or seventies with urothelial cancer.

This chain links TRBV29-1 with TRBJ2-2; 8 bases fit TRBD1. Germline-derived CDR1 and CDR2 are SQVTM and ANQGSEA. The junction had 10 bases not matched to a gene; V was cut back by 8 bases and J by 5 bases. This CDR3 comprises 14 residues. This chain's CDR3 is CSMGRQGHTGELFF. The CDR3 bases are TGCAGCATGGGAAGACAGGGGCATACCGGGGAGCTGTTTTTT.

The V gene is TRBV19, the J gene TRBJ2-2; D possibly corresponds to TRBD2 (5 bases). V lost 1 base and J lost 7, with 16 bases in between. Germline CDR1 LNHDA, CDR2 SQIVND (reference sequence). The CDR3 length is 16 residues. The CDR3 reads CASSIAVTRVDGELFF. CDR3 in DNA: TGTGCCAGTAGTATAGCTGTGACGAGGGTAGACGGGGAGCTGTTTTTT.

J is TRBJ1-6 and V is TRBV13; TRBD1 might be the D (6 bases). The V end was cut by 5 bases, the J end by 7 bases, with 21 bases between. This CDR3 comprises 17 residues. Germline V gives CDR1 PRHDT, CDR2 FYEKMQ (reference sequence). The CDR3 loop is CASSPQGREGWNSPLHF. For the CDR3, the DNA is TGTGCCAGCAGCCCTCAGGGGAGGGAGGGTTGGAATTCACCCCTCCACTTT.

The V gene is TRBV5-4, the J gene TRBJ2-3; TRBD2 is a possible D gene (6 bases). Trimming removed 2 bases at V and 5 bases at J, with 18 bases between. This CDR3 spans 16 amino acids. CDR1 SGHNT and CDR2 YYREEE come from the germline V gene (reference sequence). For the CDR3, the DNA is TGTGCCAGCAGCTTAAAACTAGCAGCCGCTGGAGATACGCAGTATTTT. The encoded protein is CASSLKLAAAGDTQYF.

CDR3 loop: CASRSMDGTSGGMPFF. In DNA form, the CDR3 reads TGTGCAAGTCGCTCTATGGACGGGACTAGCGGGGGTATGCCGTTCTTC. The rearrangement links TRBV12-2 to TRBJ2-1; TRBD2, as called in the table, went unchecked against the DNA. TRBV12-2 is a pseudogene segment. CDR3 length: 16 amino acids.

Here the CDR3 reads CASSPGQGGNQPQHF. The CDR3 DNA sequence: TGTGCCAGCAGCCCAGGACAGGGGGGCAATCAGCCCCAGCATTTT. V is TRBV2 and J is TRBJ1-5, with 10 bases aligning to TRBD1. Germline loops: CDR1 SNHLY, CDR2 FYNNEI. This CDR3 contains 15 residues. V was clipped by 6 bases and J by 2 bases; unmatched bases: 4.

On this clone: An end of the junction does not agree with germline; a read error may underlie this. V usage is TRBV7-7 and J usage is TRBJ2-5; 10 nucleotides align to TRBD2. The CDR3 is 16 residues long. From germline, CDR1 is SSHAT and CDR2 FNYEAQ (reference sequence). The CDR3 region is CASSTTSGAGQETQYF. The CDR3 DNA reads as TGTGCTAGCAGCACAACTAGCGGGGCGGGGCAAGAGACCCAGTACTTC.

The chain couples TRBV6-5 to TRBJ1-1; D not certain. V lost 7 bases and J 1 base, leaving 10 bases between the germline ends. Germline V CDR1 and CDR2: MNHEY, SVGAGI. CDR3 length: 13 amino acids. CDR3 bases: TGTGCCAGCACCTACGGTCCGAACACTGAAGCTTTCTTT. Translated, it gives CASTYGPNTEAFF.

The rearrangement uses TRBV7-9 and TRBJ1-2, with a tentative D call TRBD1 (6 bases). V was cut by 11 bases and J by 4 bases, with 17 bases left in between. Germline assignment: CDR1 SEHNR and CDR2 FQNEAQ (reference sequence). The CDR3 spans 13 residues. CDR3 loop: CAVSDRFGYGYTF. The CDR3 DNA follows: TGTGCCGTCTCGGACAGATTCGGCTATGGCTACACCTTC.

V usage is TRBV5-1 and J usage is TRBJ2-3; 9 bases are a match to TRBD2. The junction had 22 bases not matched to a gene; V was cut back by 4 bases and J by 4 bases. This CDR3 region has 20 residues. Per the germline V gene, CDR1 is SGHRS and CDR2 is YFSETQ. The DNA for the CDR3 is TGCGCCAGCAGCCTACGCCGGACTAGCGTTCCGCGCGATACTGCAGATACGCAGTATTTT. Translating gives CASSLRRTSVPRDTADTQYF.

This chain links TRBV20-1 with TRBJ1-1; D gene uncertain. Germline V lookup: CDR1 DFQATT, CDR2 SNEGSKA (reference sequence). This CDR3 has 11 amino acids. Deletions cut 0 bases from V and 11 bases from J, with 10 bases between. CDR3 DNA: TGCAGTGCTAGAGAACCCCACGGGGCTTTCTTT. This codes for CSAREPHGAFF.

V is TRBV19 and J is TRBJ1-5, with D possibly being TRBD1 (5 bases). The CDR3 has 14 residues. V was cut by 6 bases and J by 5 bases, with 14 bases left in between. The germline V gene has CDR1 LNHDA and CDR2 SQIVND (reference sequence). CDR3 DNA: TGTGCCAGTAGCCGACAGTTCCGTGATCAGCCCCAGCATTTT. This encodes CASSRQFRDQPQHF.

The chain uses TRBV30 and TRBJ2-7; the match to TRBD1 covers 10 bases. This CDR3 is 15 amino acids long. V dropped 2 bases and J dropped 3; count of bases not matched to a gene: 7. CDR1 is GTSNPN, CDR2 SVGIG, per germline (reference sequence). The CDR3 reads CAWSLRDRGLYEQYF. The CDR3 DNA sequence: TGTGCCTGGAGTTTGAGGGACAGGGGCCTCTACGAGCAGTACTTC.

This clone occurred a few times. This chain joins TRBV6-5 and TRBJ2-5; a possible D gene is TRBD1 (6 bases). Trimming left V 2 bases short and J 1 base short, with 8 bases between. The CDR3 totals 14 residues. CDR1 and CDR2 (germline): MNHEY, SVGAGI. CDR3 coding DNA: TGTGCCAGCAGTTACACAGGGACCCAAGAGACCCAGTACTTC. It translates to CASSYTGTQETQYF.

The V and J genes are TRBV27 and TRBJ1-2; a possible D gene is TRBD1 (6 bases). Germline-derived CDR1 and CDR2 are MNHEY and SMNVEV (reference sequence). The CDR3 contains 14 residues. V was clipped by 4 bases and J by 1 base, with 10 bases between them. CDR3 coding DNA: TGTGCCAGCAGTTCCCTACAGGGTAACTATGGCTACACCTTC. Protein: CASSSLQGNYGYTF.

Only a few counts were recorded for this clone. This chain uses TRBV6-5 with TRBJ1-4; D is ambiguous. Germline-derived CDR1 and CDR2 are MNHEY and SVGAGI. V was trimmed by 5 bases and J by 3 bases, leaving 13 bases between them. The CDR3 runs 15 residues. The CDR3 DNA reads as TGTGCCAGCAGTACCTCGGGGAGGGCTAATGAAAAACTGTTTTTT. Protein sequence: CASSTSGRANEKLFF.

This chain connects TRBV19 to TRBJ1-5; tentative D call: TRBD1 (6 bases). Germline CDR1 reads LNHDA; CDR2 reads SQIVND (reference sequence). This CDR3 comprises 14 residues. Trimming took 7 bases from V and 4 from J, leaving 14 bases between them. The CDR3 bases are TGTGCCAGTAAACACAGGGACCGGAATCAGCCCCAGCATTTT. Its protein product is CASKHRDRNQPQHF.

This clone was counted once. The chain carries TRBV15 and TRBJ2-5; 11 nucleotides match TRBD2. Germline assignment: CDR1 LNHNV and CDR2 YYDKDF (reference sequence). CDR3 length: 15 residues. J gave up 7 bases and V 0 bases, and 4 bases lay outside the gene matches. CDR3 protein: CATSRELAGEGTQYF. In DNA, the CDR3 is TGTGCCACCAGCAGAGAACTAGCGGGAGAGGGGACCCAGTACTTC.